This T cell receptor (beta chain) was identified during a study of shared clonotypes between healthy human individuals. Data came from immunoSEQ multiplex PCR; TCRdb stores just in-frame clones and leaves some out. This table has about 690,000 clones, 80% to 95% appearing once. The V end was cut by 3 bases, the J end by 7 bases, with 15 bases between. Germline CDR1 reads MNHEY; CDR2 reads SMNVEV (reference sequence). The CDR3 spans 14 residues. Input material: memory CD8+ T cells from PBMCs. Subset of the sample: CD45RO+ cells pooled with CCR7-negative TemRA cells. V and J are TRBV27 and TRBJ2-5, with D possibly being TRBD1 or TRBD2 (5 bases each). The receptor's source is a man aged 18 to 29 in good health. Some clones in this sample may be carry-over from other donors' samples. Written as DNA, the CDR3 is TGTGCCAGCAGTTTCTCCGGGACCGCAGGGACCCAGTACTTC. Protein product: CASSFSGTAGTQYF.